A selection of T cell receptor beta chains follows, all from one sample in a study of technical replicates of blood from a few donors. Assay used: immunoSEQ multiplex PCR; TCRdb lists only in-frame clones, some missing. The table includes some 87,000 clones, approximately 97% detected once. The material sequenced was T cells isolated from PBMCs. These receptor sequences come from a human donor in good health. CDR3s include the opening cysteine and the closing phenylalanine or tryptophan. The order of the fields is J gene, V gene, CDR3 protein.

TRBJ2-2 TRBV6-5 CASETRQYTGELFF
TRBJ2-5 TRBV18 CASSPGVAQETQYF
TRBJ1-1 TRBV15 CATSESEFAEAFF
TRBJ1-5 TRBV9 CASSVAVNQPQHF
TRBJ1-1 TRBV15 CATSRTLTGEDAEAFF
TRBJ2-3 TRBV7-3 CASSLGGTDTQYF
TRBJ2-1 TRBV6-5 CASSFSEGEVEQFF
TRBJ2-1 TRBV5-4 CASSRGLAGANEQFF
TRBJ2-2 TRBV19 CASMAGYDTGELFF
TRBJ2-2 TRBV2 CASRGQTGVTGELFF
TRBJ1-1 TRBV11-3 CASSSSGTGLNTEAFF
TRBJ2-3 TRBV19 CASSLLLDTRDTQYF
TRBJ2-3 TRBV30 CAWGLAGGTDTQYF
TRBJ1-1 TRBV11-3 CASSLERRVGAFF
TRBJ1-2 TRBV2 CASSERLPLGEIGYTF